The 11 T cell receptor beta chains given below trace back to one sample, sequenced in a study of a mutant IDH1 vaccine in newly diagnosed glioma. Time point meaning: baseline, week 1 (first vaccination visit). The treatment denotes: pre-vaccination baseline after standard-of-care therapy. Libraries were prepared by immunoSEQ multiplex PCR; TCRdb keeps only in-frame clonotypes and omits some of them. The table shows about 92,000 clones, with roughly 77% occurring only once. The sample was PBMCs, taken from a glioma patient treated with radiotherapy, temozolomide or both. The source of these receptors is a middle-aged man with glioma.

Of note for this clone: Because the CDR3 is missing its conserved closing phenylalanine or tryptophan, this is likely a read error. The DNA is omitted, as the CDR3 cannot be located on it reliably, and the CDR3 follows TCRdb's listing. V usage is TRBV21-1 and J usage is TRBJ2-7; the table's D call, TRBD2, has no DNA check behind it. TRBV21-1 is termed a pseudogene. The CDR3 is made up of 13 amino acids, end residues included. This CDR3 is CASSNPLPSGGPP.

This rearrangement joins TRBV7-2 to TRBJ1-2, with D tentatively TRBD1 (6 bases). The CDR3 runs 14 residues. Trimming took off 1 base at V and 6 bases at J, with 12 bases between the two ends. Germline V CDR1 and CDR2: SGHTA, FQGNSA. The CDR3 sequence is CASSLGTRGHGYTF. Written as DNA, the CDR3 is TGTGCCAGCAGCTTAGGCACCAGGGGCCATGGCTACACCTTC.

The rearrangement joins TRBV4-1 to TRBJ1-1, with unresolved D. The CDR3 runs to 13 residues. Germline V gene data show CDR1 as MGHRA and CDR2 as YSYEKL. Trimming removed 5 bases from V and 3 bases from J, with 10 bases in between. The CDR3 nucleotides read TGCGCCAGCAGCTTCGACACATACACTGAAGCTTTCTTT. It codes for CASSFDTYTEAFF.

V is TRBV30 and J is TRBJ1-5, with no clear D. The CDR3 length is 13 residues. Germline CDR1 and CDR2: GTSNPN and SVGIG (reference sequence). The V end was cut by 1 base, the J end by 3 bases, with 7 bases between. CDR3 amino acids: CAWSGGINQPQHF. CDR3 nucleotides: TGTGCCTGGAGTGGGGGAATCAATCAGCCCCAGCATTTT.

V gene TRBV7-8 combines with J gene TRBJ2-7; D is possibly TRBD1 (6 bases). The germline V gene encodes CDR1 SGHVS and CDR2 FQNEAQ. The CDR3 sequence is 15 residues long. The germline V and J ends were trimmed by 1 base and 3 bases, with 13 bases remaining between them. The CDR3 DNA sequence: TGTGCCAGCAGCTTAGACAGGGTGCATTACTACGAGCAGTACTTC. This codes for CASSLDRVHYYEQYF.

This chain joins TRBV15 and TRBJ2-3; 7 positions match TRBD2. CDR3 length: 16 residues. The germline CDR1 and CDR2 sequences are LNHNV and YYDKDF (reference sequence). V lost 5 bases to trimming and J lost 0 bases; unmatched junction nucleotides: 8. The CDR3 sequence is CATSGSTSASTDTQYF. DNA of the CDR3: TGTGCCACCAGCGGTTCCACTAGCGCTAGCACAGATACGCAGTATTTT.

V gene TRBV4-3 combines with J gene TRBJ2-3; D is undetermined. This CDR3 is built from 17 residues. Deletions cut 0 bases from V and 6 bases from J, with 19 bases between. CDR1 is LGHNA, CDR2 YSLEER, per germline. As DNA, the CDR3 is TGCGCCAGCAGCCAAGATATGCAGGCCTTAAACCAGGATACGCAGTATTTT. This translates into CASSQDMQALNQDTQYF.

V and J are TRBV5-4 and TRBJ2-7, with D tentatively TRBD1 or TRBD2 (5 bases each). V dropped 4 bases and J dropped 3 bases, with 14 bases sitting between them. Germline V CDR1 and CDR2: SGHNT, YYREEE (reference sequence). This CDR3 has 14 residues. The DNA for the CDR3 is TGTGCCAGCAGCCAACCGGGACCATTCTACGAGCAGTACTTC. Residues: CASSQPGPFYEQYF.

This chain connects TRBV4-1 to TRBJ1-6; D is uncertain. CDR1 is MGHRA, CDR2 YSYEKL, per germline. Trimming pared 0 bases from V and 0 bases from J, leaving 9 bases between. This CDR3 region has 17 residues. The CDR3: CASSQETGSSYNSPLHF. DNA for the CDR3: TGCGCCAGCAGCCAAGAAACGGGAAGCTCCTATAATTCACCCCTCCACTTT.

The rearrangement links TRBV2 to TRBJ2-1; D not resolved. The CDR3 covers 15 residues. Trimming took off 2 bases at V and 2 bases at J, with 10 bases between the two ends. Germline-derived CDR1 and CDR2 are SNHLY and FYNNEI. CDR3 loop: CASSERKGAYNEQFF. CDR3 DNA sequence: TGTGCCAGCAGTGAAAGGAAAGGAGCCTACAATGAGCAGTTCTTC.

The chain links TRBV9 to TRBJ2-7; possibly TRBD2 for D (6 bases). The CDR3 covers 16 residues. V was shortened by 0 bases and J by 0 bases, with 13 bases between the two germline ends. Germline V gene data show CDR1 as SGDLS and CDR2 as YYNGEE. The CDR3 reads CASSVGMGLGSYEQYF. The DNA of the CDR3 is TGTGCCAGCAGCGTAGGTATGGGACTGGGCTCCTACGAGCAGTACTTC.